This TCR beta chain was identified in a study of cytomegalovirus exposure and HLA in healthy donors. General observations from the study: Serostatus for CMV was the only available immune exposure information. The study put some 150 TCR beta chains on its list as cytomegalovirus-associated.

Concerning this clone itself: Antigen unknown.

CDR3 size: 12 residues. Trimming cost V 3 bases and J 5 bases, with 7 bases left between them. Germline loops: CDR1 SGHDN, CDR2 FVKESK. Vbeta (60) and Jbeta (13) primers were used in the PCR. Sequenced by immunoSEQ multiplex PCR; TCRdb stores in-frame clones only, minus some. The table includes over 130,000 clones, around three fifths detected once. The chain recombines TRBV14 with TRBJ1-2, with D perhaps TRBD1 (5 bases). Specimen: PBMCs. The sequence came from a male donor in good health and CMV-seronegative. The CDR3 bases are TGTGCCAGCAGCCAGCAGGGATATGGCTACACCTTC. It yields the protein CASSQQGYGYTF. Looking up the rest from reference TRBV14 and TRBJ1-2 gives the full variable domain: EAGVTQFPSHSVIEKGQTVTLRCDPISGHDNLYWYRRVMGKEIKFLLHFVKESKQDESGMPNNRFLAERTGGTYSTLKVQPAELEDSGVYFCASSQQGYGYTFGSGTRLTVV.